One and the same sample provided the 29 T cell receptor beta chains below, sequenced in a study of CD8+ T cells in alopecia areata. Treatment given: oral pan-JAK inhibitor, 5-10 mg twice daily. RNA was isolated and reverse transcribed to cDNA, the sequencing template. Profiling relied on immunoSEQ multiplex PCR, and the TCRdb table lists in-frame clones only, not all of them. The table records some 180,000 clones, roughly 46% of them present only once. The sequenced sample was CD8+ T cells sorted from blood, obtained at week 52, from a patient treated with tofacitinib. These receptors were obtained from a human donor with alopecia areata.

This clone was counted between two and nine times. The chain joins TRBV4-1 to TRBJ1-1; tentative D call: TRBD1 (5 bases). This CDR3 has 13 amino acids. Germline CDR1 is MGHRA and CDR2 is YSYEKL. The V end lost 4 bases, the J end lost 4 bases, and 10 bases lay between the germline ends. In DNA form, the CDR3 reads TGCGCCAGCAGCCCCGTTGGGGGCACTGAAGCTTTCTTT. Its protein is CASSPVGGTEAFF.

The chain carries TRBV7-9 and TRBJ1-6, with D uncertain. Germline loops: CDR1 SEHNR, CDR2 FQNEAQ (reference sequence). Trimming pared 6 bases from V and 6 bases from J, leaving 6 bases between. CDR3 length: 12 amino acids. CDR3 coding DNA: TGTGCCAGCAGAGAAATTAATTCACCCCTCCACTTT. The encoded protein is CASREINSPLHF.

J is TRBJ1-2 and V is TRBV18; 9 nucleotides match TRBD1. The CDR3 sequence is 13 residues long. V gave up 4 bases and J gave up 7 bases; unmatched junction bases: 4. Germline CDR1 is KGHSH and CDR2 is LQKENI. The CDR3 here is CASSRGQGFGYTF. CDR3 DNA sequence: TGTGCCAGCTCACGAGGACAGGGGTTTGGCTACACCTTC. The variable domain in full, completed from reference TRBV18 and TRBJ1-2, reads NAGVMQNPRHLVRRRGQEARLRCSPMKGHSHVYWYRQLPEEGLKFMVYLQKENIIDESGMPKERFSAEFPKEGPSILRIQQVVRGDSAAYFCASSRGQGFGYTFGSGTRLTVV.

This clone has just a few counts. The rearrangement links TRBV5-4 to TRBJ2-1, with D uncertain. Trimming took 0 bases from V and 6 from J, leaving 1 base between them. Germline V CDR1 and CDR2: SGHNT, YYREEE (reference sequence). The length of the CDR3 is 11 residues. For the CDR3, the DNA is TGTGCCAGCAGCTTGGGCAATGAGCAGTTCTTC. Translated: CASSLGNEQFF.

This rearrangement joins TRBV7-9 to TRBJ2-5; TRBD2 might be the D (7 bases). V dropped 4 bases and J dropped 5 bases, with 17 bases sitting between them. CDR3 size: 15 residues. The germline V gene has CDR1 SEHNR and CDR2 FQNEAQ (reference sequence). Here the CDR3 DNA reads TGTGCCAGCAGCTCAGCGAGGGGGGGCGCGGAGACCCAGTACTTC. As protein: CASSSARGGAETQYF.

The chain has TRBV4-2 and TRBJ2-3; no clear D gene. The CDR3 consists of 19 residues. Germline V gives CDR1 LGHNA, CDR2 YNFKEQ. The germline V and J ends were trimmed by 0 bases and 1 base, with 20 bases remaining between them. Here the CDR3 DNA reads TGTGCCAGCAGCCAAGATCCCGGCTACTACTCCAGAGGCACAGATACGCAGTATTTT. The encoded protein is CASSQDPGYYSRGTDTQYF.

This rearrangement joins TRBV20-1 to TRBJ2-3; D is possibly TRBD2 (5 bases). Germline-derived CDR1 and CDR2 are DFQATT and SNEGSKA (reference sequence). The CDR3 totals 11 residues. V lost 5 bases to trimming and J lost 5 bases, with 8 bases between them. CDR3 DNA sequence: TGCAGTGCTTCCCGGGGAGATACGCAGTATTTT. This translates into CSASRGDTQYF.

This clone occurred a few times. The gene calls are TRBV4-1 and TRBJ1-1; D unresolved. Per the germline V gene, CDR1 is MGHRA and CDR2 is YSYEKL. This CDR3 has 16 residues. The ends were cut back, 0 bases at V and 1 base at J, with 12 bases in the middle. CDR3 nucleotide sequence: TGCGCCAGCAGCCAAGATAGGACGTTCGCGAACACTGAAGCTTTCTTT. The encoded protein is CASSQDRTFANTEAFF.

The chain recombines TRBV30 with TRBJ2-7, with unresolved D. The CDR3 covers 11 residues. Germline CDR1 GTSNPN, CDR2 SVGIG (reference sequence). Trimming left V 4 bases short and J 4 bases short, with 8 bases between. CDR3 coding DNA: TGTGCCTGGAAGCTGGGTTACGAGCAGTACTTC. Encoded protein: CAWKLGYEQYF.

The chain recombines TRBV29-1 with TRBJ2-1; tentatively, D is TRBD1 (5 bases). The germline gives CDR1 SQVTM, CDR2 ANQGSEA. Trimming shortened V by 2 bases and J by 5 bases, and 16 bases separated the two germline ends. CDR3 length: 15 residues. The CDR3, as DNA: TGCAGCGTTGAAAGCGTCAGGGCCGTCCACAATGAGCAGTTCTTC. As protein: CSVESVRAVHNEQFF.

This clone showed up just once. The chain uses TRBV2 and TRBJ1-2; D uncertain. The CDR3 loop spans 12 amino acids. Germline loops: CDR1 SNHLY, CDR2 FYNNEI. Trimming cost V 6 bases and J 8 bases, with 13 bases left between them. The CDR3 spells CASSQAGWGYTF. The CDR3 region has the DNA TGTGCCAGCAGCCAAGCCGGGTGGGGCTACACCTTC.

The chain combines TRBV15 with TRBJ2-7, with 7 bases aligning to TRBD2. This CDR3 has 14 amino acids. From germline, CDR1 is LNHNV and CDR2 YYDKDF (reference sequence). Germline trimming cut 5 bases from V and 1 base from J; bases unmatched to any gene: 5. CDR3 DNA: TGTGCCACCAGCCCAGGGAGGGGATCCTACGAGCAGTACTTC. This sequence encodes CATSPGRGSYEQYF.

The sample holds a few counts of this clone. CDR3 nucleotide sequence: TGTGCCAGCAGTTTGGACAGCCTGGACGCAGATACGCAGTATTTT. It codes for CASSLDSLDADTQYF. The chain recombines TRBV27 with TRBJ2-3; possibly TRBD1 for D (6 bases). CDR3 length equals 15 residues. Germline CDR1 is MNHEY and CDR2 is SMNVEV (reference sequence). V lost 3 bases to trimming and J lost 4 bases, with 14 bases between them.

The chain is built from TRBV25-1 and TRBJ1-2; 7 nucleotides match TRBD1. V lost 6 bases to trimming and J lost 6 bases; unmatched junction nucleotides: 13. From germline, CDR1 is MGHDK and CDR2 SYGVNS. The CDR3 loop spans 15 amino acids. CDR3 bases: TGTGCCAGCAGAGAAGGGGGCCAGCCCGTCGATGGCTACACCTTC. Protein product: CASREGGQPVDGYTF.

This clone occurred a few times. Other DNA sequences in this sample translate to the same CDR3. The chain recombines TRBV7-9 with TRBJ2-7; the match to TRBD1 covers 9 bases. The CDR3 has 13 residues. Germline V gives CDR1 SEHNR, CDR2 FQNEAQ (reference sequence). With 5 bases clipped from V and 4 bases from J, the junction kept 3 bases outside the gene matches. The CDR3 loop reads CASSPGTGYEQYF. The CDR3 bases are TGTGCCAGCAGCCCCGGGACAGGGTACGAGCAGTACTTC. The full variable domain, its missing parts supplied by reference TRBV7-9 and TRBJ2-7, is DTGVSQNPRHKITKRGQNVTFRCDPISEHNRLYWYRQTLGQGPEFLTYFQNEAQLEKSRLLSDRFSAERPKGSFSTLEIQRTEQGDSAMYLCASSPGTGYEQYFGPGTRLTVT.

The chain's CDR3 is CASSYSTAVEKLFF. CDR3 DNA sequence: TGTGCCAGCAGTTACTCGACTGCCGTTGAAAAACTGTTTTTT. V gene TRBV6-5 combines with J gene TRBJ1-4; D unclear. Looked up from germline, CDR1 is MNHEY and CDR2 is SVGAGI. CDR3 length: 14 amino acids. The V gene lost 0 bases and the J gene lost 7 bases, with 9 bases spanning the gap.

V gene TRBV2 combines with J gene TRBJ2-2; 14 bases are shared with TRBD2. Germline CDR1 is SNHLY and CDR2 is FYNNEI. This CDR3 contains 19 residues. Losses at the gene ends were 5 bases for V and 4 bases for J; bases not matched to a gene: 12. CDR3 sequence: CASSSFFPGLAGVTGELFF. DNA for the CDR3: TGTGCCAGCAGTTCATTCTTTCCGGGACTAGCGGGGGTCACCGGGGAGCTGTTTTTT.

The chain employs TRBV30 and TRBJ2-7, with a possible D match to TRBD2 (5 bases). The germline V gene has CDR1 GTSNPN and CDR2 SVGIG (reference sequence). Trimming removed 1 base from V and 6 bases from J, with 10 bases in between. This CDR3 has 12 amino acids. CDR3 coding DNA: TGTGCCTGGAGTGCAACTAGGAGCGAGCAGTACTTC. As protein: CAWSATRSEQYF.

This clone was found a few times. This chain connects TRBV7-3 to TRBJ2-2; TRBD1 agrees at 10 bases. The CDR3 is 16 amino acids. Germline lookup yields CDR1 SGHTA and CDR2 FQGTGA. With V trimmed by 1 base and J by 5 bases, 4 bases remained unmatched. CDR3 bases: TGTGCCAGCAGCTTAAGACAGGGGGCCGGAACCGGGGAGCTGTTTTTT. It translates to CASSLRQGAGTGELFF.

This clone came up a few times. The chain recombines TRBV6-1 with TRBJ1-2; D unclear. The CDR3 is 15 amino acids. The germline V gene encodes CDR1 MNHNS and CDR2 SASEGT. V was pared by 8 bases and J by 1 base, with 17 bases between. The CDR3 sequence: CASCPWAEINYGYTF. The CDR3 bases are TGTGCCAGCTGCCCTTGGGCAGAGATTAACTATGGCTACACCTTC.

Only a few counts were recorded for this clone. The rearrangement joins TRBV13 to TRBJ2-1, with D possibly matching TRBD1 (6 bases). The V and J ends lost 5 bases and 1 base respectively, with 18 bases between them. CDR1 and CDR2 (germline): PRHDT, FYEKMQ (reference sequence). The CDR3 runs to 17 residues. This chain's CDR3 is CASSPEGERGSYNEQFF. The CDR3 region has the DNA TGTGCCAGCAGCCCAGAGGGGGAAAGAGGTTCCTACAATGAGCAGTTCTTC.

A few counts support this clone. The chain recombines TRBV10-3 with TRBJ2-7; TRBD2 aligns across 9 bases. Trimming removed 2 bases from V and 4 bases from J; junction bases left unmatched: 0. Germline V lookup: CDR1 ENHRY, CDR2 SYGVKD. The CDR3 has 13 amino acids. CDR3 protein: CAISEGLAYEQYF. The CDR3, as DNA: TGTGCCATCAGTGAGGGACTAGCGTACGAGCAGTACTTC.

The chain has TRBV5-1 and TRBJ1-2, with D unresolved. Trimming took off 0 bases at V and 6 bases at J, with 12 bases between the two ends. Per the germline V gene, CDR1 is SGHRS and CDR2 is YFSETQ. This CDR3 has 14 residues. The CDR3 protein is CASSLASPGDGYTF. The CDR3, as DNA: TGCGCCAGCAGCTTGGCCTCGCCCGGCGATGGCTACACCTTC.

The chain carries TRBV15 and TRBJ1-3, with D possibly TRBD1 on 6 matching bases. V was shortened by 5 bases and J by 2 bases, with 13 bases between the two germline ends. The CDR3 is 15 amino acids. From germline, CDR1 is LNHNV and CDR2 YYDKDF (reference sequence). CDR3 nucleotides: TGTGCCACCAGCCTTCCAGGGGAAGCTGGAAACACCATATATTTT. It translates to CATSLPGEAGNTIYF.

CDR3 coding DNA: TGTGCCACCCGGCGGGACCCGAGCTCCTACAATGAGCAGTTCTTC. Translating it yields CATRRDPSSYNEQFF. The J gene is TRBJ2-1, the V gene TRBV6-5; D is perhaps TRBD2 (6 bases). Deletions cut 10 bases from V and 0 bases from J, with 16 bases between. CDR1 MNHEY and CDR2 SVGAGI come from the germline V gene. The CDR3 is 15 residues long.

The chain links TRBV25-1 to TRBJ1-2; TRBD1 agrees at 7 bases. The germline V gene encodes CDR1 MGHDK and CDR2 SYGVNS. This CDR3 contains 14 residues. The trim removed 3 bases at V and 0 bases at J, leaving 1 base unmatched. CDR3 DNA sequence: TGTGCCAGCAGTGATAGGGGGCCTAACTATGGCTACACCTTC. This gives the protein CASSDRGPNYGYTF.

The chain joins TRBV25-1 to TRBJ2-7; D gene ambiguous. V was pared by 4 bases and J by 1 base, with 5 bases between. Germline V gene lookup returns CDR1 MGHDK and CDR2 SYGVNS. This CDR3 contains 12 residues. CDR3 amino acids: CASSGLSYEQYF. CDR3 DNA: TGTGCCAGCAGTGGTTTGTCCTACGAGCAGTACTTC.

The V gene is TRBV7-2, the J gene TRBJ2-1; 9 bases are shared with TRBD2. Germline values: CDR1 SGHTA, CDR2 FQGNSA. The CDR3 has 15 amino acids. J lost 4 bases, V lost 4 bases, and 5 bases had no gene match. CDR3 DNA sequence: TGTGCCAGCAGCTCAAAGACTAGCGGATACAATGAGCAGTTCTTC. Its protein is CASSSKTSGYNEQFF.

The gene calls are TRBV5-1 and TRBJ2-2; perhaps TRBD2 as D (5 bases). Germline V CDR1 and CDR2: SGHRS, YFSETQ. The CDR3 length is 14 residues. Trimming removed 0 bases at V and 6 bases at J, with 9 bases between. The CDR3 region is CASSLAVAPGELFF. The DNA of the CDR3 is TGCGCCAGCAGCTTGGCCGTAGCGCCCGGGGAGCTGTTTTTT.